This TCR beta chain comes out of a study of PD-L1 blockade in urothelial cancer. Study in general: Patients had undergone 0 to 3 prior chemotherapy regimens.

TCRdb's copy holds only in-frame clones and misses some; the assay was immunoSEQ multiplex PCR. The table has about 43,000 clones, more than 70% seen once; the top ten hold approximately 14%. CDR1 is SGHNT, CDR2 YYREEE, per germline (reference sequence). This CDR3 contains 15 residues. Trimming removed 4 bases from V and 5 bases from J; junction bases left unmatched: 7. This sample comprised PBMCs, obtained around atezolizumab (anti-PD-L1) treatment. This chain connects TRBV5-4 to TRBJ2-5; TRBD2 agrees at 11 bases. This clonotype was obtained from a woman in her sixties or seventies with urothelial cancer. The CDR3 DNA follows: TGTGCCAGCAGCCCACCGACTAGCGGGATGGAGACCCAGTACTTC. Its translation is CASSPPTSGMETQYF.